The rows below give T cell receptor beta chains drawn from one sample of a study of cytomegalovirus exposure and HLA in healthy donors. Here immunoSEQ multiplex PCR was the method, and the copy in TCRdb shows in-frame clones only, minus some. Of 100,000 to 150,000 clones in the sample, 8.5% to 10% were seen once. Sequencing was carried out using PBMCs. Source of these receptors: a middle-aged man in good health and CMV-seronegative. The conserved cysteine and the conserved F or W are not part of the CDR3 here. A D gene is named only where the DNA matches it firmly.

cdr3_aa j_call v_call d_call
ASGRQPQH TRBJ1-5 TRBV28 .
ATSSDRGGGTF TRBJ1-1 TRBV15 TRBD1
ASTTGGTYGYT TRBJ1-2 TRBV5-6 TRBD1
ASSSSGTSGTGELF TRBJ2-2 TRBV5-4 TRBD2
ASSPTSTTYSNQPQH TRBJ1-5 TRBV21-1 .
ASSAYDRGAYT TRBJ1-2 TRBV6-5 TRBD1
ASSTQGDYGYT TRBJ1-2 TRBV9 TRBD1
ASSLTGNSNQPQH TRBJ1-5 TRBV5-8 .
ASRQGSGNTIY TRBJ1-3 TRBV5-1 .
ASSQGASEQY TRBJ2-7 TRBV4-1 .
ASNQRQPNRENTEAF TRBJ1-1 TRBV19 .
ASSFQGNSPLH TRBJ1-6 TRBV11-3 .
ASSGTRGELF TRBJ2-2 TRBV25-1 .
ASSETVSSTDTQY TRBJ2-3 TRBV10-1 .
ASIGTGSYEQY TRBJ2-7 TRBV28 TRBD1
SVDRATYTEAF TRBJ1-1 TRBV29-1 .
AISAGKQETQY TRBJ2-5 TRBV10-3 .
ATSRDQLAAGELF TRBJ2-2 TRBV15 TRBD2
ASSQGRRGWDNEQF TRBJ2-1 TRBV4-1 .
ASSFPGLAGGIEQF TRBJ2-1 TRBV28 TRBD2
ASSPGPGIMNTEAF TRBJ1-1 TRBV5-1 .
ASSPFEMNTEAF TRBJ1-1 TRBV7-2 .